Listed here is a single TCR beta chain. Germline V gene sequence: CDR1 SGHDT, CDR2 YYEEEE. This CDR3 comprises 13 residues. The V end was cut by 4 bases, the J end by 4 bases, with 11 bases between. Amplified TCR beta CDR3 regions came from RNA transcripts. RT-PCR in the first round (using the HTBI primer set) targeted the TCR CDR3. TCRdb fed the multiplex PCR reads into MiXCR, producing one record per CDR3 protein. The data show a few hundred thousand distinct CDR3 sequences, with under 20% seen just once and 40% to 45% held by the top ten. The source of the sample is a study of T cells in Graves' hyperthyroidism and ophthalmopathy. Study-wide context: Blood from the periphery was taken at initial diagnosis, before any treatment.

Inclusion characteristics of ophthalmopathy patients comprised a Clinical Activity Score of at least 3, a NOSPECS grade of at least 4, and duration under 3 months. Exclusion of patients followed from uncontrolled infection, other autoimmune disease, pregnancy or lactation. The authors obtained PBMCs from roughly 10 ml of fresh peripheral blood. The sequence was obtained from a man between 18 and 35 years old with Graves' ophthalmopathy. The rearrangement joins TRBV5-6 to TRBJ1-2; D may be TRBD1 (5 bases). Sequenced input: blood. In DNA form, the CDR3 reads TGTGCCAGCAGCGAAATGACAGTCTATGGCTACACCTTC. This translates into CASSEMTVYGYTF.